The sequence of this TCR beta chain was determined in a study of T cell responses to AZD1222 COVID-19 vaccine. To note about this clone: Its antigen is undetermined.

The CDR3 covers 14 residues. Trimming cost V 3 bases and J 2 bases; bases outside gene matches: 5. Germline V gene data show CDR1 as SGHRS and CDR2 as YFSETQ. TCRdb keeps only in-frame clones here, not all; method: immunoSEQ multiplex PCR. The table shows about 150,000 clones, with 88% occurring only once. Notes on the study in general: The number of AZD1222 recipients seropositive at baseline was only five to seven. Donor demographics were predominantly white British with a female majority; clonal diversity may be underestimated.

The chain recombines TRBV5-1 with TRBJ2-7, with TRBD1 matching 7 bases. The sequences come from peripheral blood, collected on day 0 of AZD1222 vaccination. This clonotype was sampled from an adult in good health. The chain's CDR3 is CASSSQTGTYEQYF. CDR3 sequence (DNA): TGCGCCAGCAGCTCACAGACAGGGACCTACGAGCAGTACTTC.